Below, 21 T cell receptor beta chains from the same sample are listed, as sequenced in a study of blood T cell repertoires in COVID-19. The method was immunoSEQ multiplex PCR; TCRdb's version includes in-frame clones alone and lacks a portion of them. Of 100,000 to 150,000 clones in the sample, roughly 91% were seen once. The sequenced material came from peripheral blood. The source of these receptors is a man aged 45-65 years with active or convalescent COVID-19.

The chain uses TRBV7-2 and TRBJ1-2, with D possibly TRBD1 on 6 matching bases. Trimming left V 2 bases short and J 4 bases short, with 26 bases between. The CDR3 is 19 amino acids. The V gene's germline CDR1 is SGHTA and CDR2 FQGNSA. The CDR3 reads CASSLSPSGHRSESYGYTF. In DNA form, the CDR3 reads TGTGCCAGCAGCTTATCCCCTTCGGGACACCGGAGTGAGAGCTATGGCTACACCTTC.

This clone was observed a few times. The rearrangement links TRBV18 to TRBJ2-5; possibly TRBD2 for D (6 bases). The CDR3 covers 15 residues. In germline, CDR1 is KGHSH, CDR2 LQKENI. V was pared by 3 bases and J by 5 bases, with 16 bases between. This CDR3 reads CASSPGRLDSETQYF. CDR3 sequence (DNA): TGTGCCAGCTCACCCGGGAGACTAGACTCTGAGACCCAGTACTTC. Full variable domain (rest looked up from reference TRBV18 and TRBJ2-5): NAGVMQNPRHLVRRRGQEARLRCSPMKGHSHVYWYRQLPEEGLKFMVYLQKENIIDESGMPKERFSAEFPKEGPSILRIQQVVRGDSAAYFCASSPGRLDSETQYFGPGTRLLVL.

The chain combines TRBV7-2 with TRBJ2-1, with TRBD2 as a possible D gene (5 bases). Germline assignment: CDR1 SGHTA and CDR2 FQGNSA. V shed 5 bases and J shed 3 bases, with 17 bases lying between them. CDR3 length: 16 amino acids. As DNA, the CDR3 is TGTGCCAGCAGCCCATCCGGACCGCGGGTCTACAATGAGCAGTTCTTC. Translating it yields CASSPSGPRVYNEQFF.

The chain is built from TRBV15 and TRBJ2-2, with D perhaps matching TRBD2 (6 bases). Germline assignment: CDR1 LNHNV and CDR2 YYDKDF (reference sequence). The CDR3 sequence is 16 residues long. Trimming left V 2 bases short and J 3 bases short, with 13 bases between. The CDR3 reads CATSRKSGLYTGELFF. CDR3 bases: TGTGCCACCAGCAGAAAAAGCGGGTTATACACCGGGGAGCTGTTTTTT.

V is TRBV3-1 (or the pseudogene TRBV3-2) and J is TRBJ2-2; 13 positions agree with TRBD2. The ends lost 6 bases at V and 7 bases at J; junction bases unmatched: 8. Germline V lookup: CDR1 LGHDT, CDR2 YNNKEL (reference sequence). The CDR3 has 16 amino acids. The CDR3 nucleotides read TGTGCCAGCAGACAACTAGCGGGAGGGCCTCACGGGGAGCTGTTTTTT. As protein: CASRQLAGGPHGELFF.

The chain employs TRBV29-1 and TRBJ2-7; 7 bases map to TRBD1. The CDR3 spans 13 residues. Germline CDR1 is SQVTM and CDR2 is ANQGSEA. Losses at the gene ends were 7 bases for V and 6 bases for J; bases not matched to a gene: 12. The CDR3 region has the DNA TGCAGCGCCCTCGACAGGGACCACATCGAGCAGTACTTC. It encodes CSALDRDHIEQYF.

The chain uses TRBV7-6 and TRBJ2-5; 12 bases agree with TRBD2. Germline trimming cut 1 base from V and 0 bases from J; bases unmatched to any gene: 6. Germline V gene data show CDR1 as SGHVS and CDR2 as FNYEAQ. This CDR3 is built from 18 residues. The CDR3 DNA is TGTGCCAGCAGCTTAGTTGGGGGACTAGCGGGCTACCAAGAGACCCAGTACTTC. It codes for CASSLVGGLAGYQETQYF.

The rearrangement joins TRBV20-1 to TRBJ2-1; 11 nucleotides match TRBD2. CDR3 size: 16 residues. Germline CDR1 reads DFQATT; CDR2 reads SNEGSKA (reference sequence). The J segment lost 9 bases and the V segment lost 3 bases, leaving 13 bases of the junction unmatched. CDR3 coding DNA: TGCAGTGCTAGTCGGGATAGCGGGGGGGCAAAAGGTGAGCAGTTCTTC. Protein product: CSASRDSGGAKGEQFF.

The J gene is TRBJ1-1, the V gene TRBV6-1; 9 nucleotides align to TRBD1. With 4 bases clipped from V and 2 bases from J, the junction kept 14 bases outside the gene matches. CDR1 is MNHNS and CDR2 is SASEGT in the germline V gene. The CDR3 is made up of 18 amino acids. The CDR3 loop is CASSVNTGGAGGNTEAFF. CDR3 nucleotide sequence: TGTGCCAGCAGTGTCAACACAGGGGGCGCGGGGGGTAACACTGAAGCTTTCTTT.

The genes are TRBV19 and TRBJ2-3; 11 bases line up with TRBD1. The CDR3 has 16 amino acids. CDR1 LNHDA and CDR2 SQIVND come from the germline V gene (reference sequence). The ends lost 5 bases at V and 3 bases at J; junction bases unmatched: 7. This CDR3 is CASSVDRGRGTDTQYF. The DNA for the CDR3 is TGTGCCAGTAGTGTGGACAGGGGGCGTGGGACAGATACGCAGTATTTT.

This CDR3 is CASKPSGMETQYF. DNA of the CDR3: TGTGCCAGCAAGCCTAGCGGGATGGAGACCCAGTACTTC. The V and J genes are TRBV6-5 and TRBJ2-5; 9 bases fit TRBD2. After removal of 7 bases from V and 5 bases from J, the junction contained 5 bases not matched to a gene. The CDR3 totals 13 residues. In germline, CDR1 is MNHEY, CDR2 SVGAGI.

This chain links TRBV5-4 with TRBJ2-5; no reliable D call. V lost 0 bases to trimming and J lost 1 base, with 13 bases between them. Germline V CDR1 and CDR2: SGHNT, YYREEE (reference sequence). The CDR3 runs 16 residues. The CDR3 region is CASSLDRPFSQETQYF. The CDR3 coding sequence is TGTGCCAGCAGCTTGGACAGACCATTTTCCCAAGAGACCCAGTACTTC.

This clone was counted a few times. The chain combines TRBV29-1 with TRBJ2-5, with 9 bases identical to TRBD1. The CDR3 is made up of 14 amino acids. The junction had 12 bases not matched to a gene; V was cut back by 6 bases and J by 7 bases. Germline V CDR1 and CDR2: SQVTM, ANQGSEA. The CDR3 region is CSVTQSGGQGTQYF. The CDR3 DNA sequence: TGCAGCGTCACGCAGTCCGGGGGACAGGGGACCCAGTACTTC. Together with reference TRBV29-1 and TRBJ2-5, the CDR3 gives the full variable domain: SAVISQKPSRDICQRGTSLTIQCQVDSQVTMMFWYRQQPGQSLTLIATANQGSEATYESGFVIDKFPISRPNLTFSTLTVSNMSPEDSSIYLCSVTQSGGQGTQYFGPGTRLLVL.

This clone occurred a few times. The chain carries TRBV28 and TRBJ2-7; 9 bases are a match to TRBD2. The CDR3 is made up of 17 amino acids. V was clipped by 2 bases and J by 2 bases; unmatched bases: 10. Germline CDR1 is MDHEN and CDR2 is SYDVKM. The CDR3, as DNA: TGTGCCAGCAGTTTACAGGGGGGACCTAGCGGGGCCTACGAGCAGTACTTC. Translated, it gives CASSLQGGPSGAYEQYF.

This clone was detected only once. The V gene is TRBV28, the J gene TRBJ2-1; D uncertain. V was trimmed by 8 bases and J by 3 bases, leaving 14 bases between them. Looked up from germline, CDR1 is MDHEN and CDR2 is SYDVKM. This CDR3 has 14 amino acids. CDR3 loop: CASLSLGDYNEQFF. As DNA, the CDR3 is TGTGCCAGCCTAAGCCTCGGTGACTACAATGAGCAGTTCTTC. Full variable domain (outside the CDR3, taken from reference TRBV28 and TRBJ2-1): DVKVTQSSRYLVKRTGEKVFLECVQDMDHENMFWYRQDPGLGLRLIYFSYDVKMKEKGDIPEGYSVSREKKERFSLILESASTNQTSMYLCASLSLGDYNEQFFGPGTRLTVL.

The chain is built from TRBV18 and TRBJ2-7; 9 nucleotides align to TRBD1. After removal of 3 bases from V and 4 bases from J, the junction contained 7 bases not matched to a gene. Per the germline V gene, CDR1 is KGHSH and CDR2 is LQKENI. The CDR3 loop spans 15 amino acids. CDR3 nucleotides: TGTGCCAGCTCACCTTGGGACAGGGTGACTTACGAGCAGTACTTC. It yields the protein CASSPWDRVTYEQYF.

V is TRBV27 and J is TRBJ2-2; perhaps TRBD2 as D (5 bases). Germline V CDR1 and CDR2: MNHEY, SMNVEV (reference sequence). Trimming removed 3 bases from V and 0 bases from J, with 8 bases in between. This CDR3 spans 15 amino acids. CDR3 region: CASSFGSSNTGELFF. The DNA of the CDR3 is TGTGCCAGCAGTTTTGGGAGTTCGAACACCGGGGAGCTGTTTTTT.

V gene TRBV25-1 combines with J gene TRBJ2-1; D is undetermined. Trimming removed 4 bases at V and 3 bases at J, with 7 bases between. Germline V CDR1 and CDR2: MGHDK, SYGVNS. The CDR3 is 13 amino acids. The CDR3 protein is CASSGSGYNEQFF. The CDR3 DNA sequence: TGTGCCAGCAGTGGCTCAGGCTACAATGAGCAGTTCTTC.

The V gene is TRBV29-1, the J gene TRBJ1-1; D is perhaps TRBD1 (6 bases). CDR3 size: 14 residues. Germline V gene lookup returns CDR1 SQVTM and CDR2 ANQGSEA. Deletions cut 7 bases from V and 2 bases from J, with 17 bases between. The CDR3 spells CSGNSGHLNTEAFF. In DNA, the CDR3 is TGCAGCGGTAACTCGGGACATCTTAACACTGAAGCTTTCTTT.

The rearrangement uses TRBV6-5 and TRBJ2-5, with D maybe TRBD2 (7 bases). CDR1 is MNHEY and CDR2 is SVGAGI in the germline V gene. The V end was cut by 6 bases, the J end by 4 bases, with 18 bases between. The CDR3 covers 15 residues. CDR3: CASRLSGGRGETQYF. Written as DNA, the CDR3 is TGTGCCAGCAGGCTATCCGGGGGGCGCGGAGAGACCCAGTACTTC.

This clone showed up just a few times. The chain combines TRBV20-1 with TRBJ2-2; TRBD2 aligns across 8 bases. Trimming took 3 bases from V and 5 from J; bases not matched to a gene: 5. This CDR3 spans 14 amino acids. Germline CDR1 DFQATT, CDR2 SNEGSKA (reference sequence). The chain's CDR3 is CSASPGLDTGELFF. The CDR3 nucleotides read TGCAGTGCTAGTCCGGGACTAGATACCGGGGAGCTGTTTTTT.